The clone carrying this T cell receptor beta chain came up many times. The antigen is unknown. V lost 4 bases and J 3 bases, leaving 13 bases between the germline ends. Germline values: CDR1 SGHRS, CDR2 YFSETQ. This CDR3 is 15 amino acids long. These data belong to a study of identical twins. Study results and caveats: Carriage of fewer insertions was seen in abundant cord blood beta clonotypes, whereas memory repertoires showed none. The analysis was cross-sectional rather than longitudinal within donors. Partial confounding of zero-insertion analyses by invariant MAIT and iNKT cells was possible.

MiXCR, applied by TCRdb to the 5' RACE reads, yields one record per CDR3 protein. The table includes a few hundred thousand distinct CDR3 sequences, over 9.5% detected once. Sequencing input: memory T cells sorted from blood. The rearrangement links TRBV5-1 to TRBJ2-2; TRBD1 might be the D (6 bases). The TCR originated in a man in his fifties in good health. CDR3 loop: CASSIRTDYTGELFF. In DNA, the CDR3 is TGCGCCAGCAGCATCCGGACAGACTACACCGGGGAGCTGTTTTTT. Looking up the rest from reference TRBV5-1 and TRBJ2-2 gives the full variable domain: KAGVTQTPRYLIKTRGQQVTLSCSPISGHRSVSWYQQTPGQGLQFLFEYFSETQRNKGNFPGRFSGRQFSNSRSEMNVSTLELGDSALYLCASSIRTDYTGELFFGEGSRLTVL.